The rows below give T cell receptor beta chains drawn from one sample of a study of CD8+ T cells in alopecia areata. Here immunoSEQ multiplex PCR was the method, and the copy in TCRdb shows in-frame clones only, minus some. This table holds approximately 30,000 clones, around two thirds found once. The specimen sequenced was NKG2D-high CD8+ T cells sorted from blood. All receptors derive from a human donor with alopecia areata. CDR3s include the opening cysteine and the closing phenylalanine or tryptophan. Fields, in order: V gene, D gene, clone size, CDR3 protein. The D gene is left open where the match is weak. Only some rows state a clone size, as once, few, many or a class for expanded clones.

>TRBV7-2|TRBD2|.
CASSLTLAGYDEQFF
>TRBV4-1|.|.
CAAYGGTGELFF
>TRBV5-4|.|few
CASSLGAAEQYF
>TRBV6-6|.|.
CASSYHGRTYQETQYF
>TRBV7-9|TRBD1|few
CASSSDREGGELFF
>TRBV15|TRBD2|.
CATSRGTSGGAPETQYF
>TRBV5-1|.|.
CASSSGANYEQYF
>TRBV2|.|.
CASRGGSTDTQYF
>TRBV4-1|.|.
CASSHPGDSNQPQHF
>TRBV4-1|TRBD1|.
CASSQKAGQGVGTDTQYF
>TRBV4-3|.|.
CASSSVLLGPGNNEQFF
>TRBV15|TRBD1|.
CATSRDLGTPGGGWSYEQYF
>TRBV30|.|.
CAWSAQGTSEQFF
>TRBV7-8|.|.
CASSLVGVKRGRQFF
>TRBV7-8|TRBD1|.
CASSSTGIYGYTF
>TRBV7-9|.|.
CASSLRPSNPTNNEQFF
>TRBV6-5|.|.
CASSYNGGQETQYF
>TRBV2|.|.
CASSALNYEQYF
>TRBV4-2|TRBD2|.
CASSQEREGSYEQYF
>TRBV29-1|TRBD1|.
CSVNDRDSYNEQFF
>TRBV7-9|.|once
CASSSSTQTQYF
>TRBV7-2|.|.
CASRTSDGNEQFF
>TRBV28|TRBD2|.
CASKKRGPTYEQYF
>TRBV4-2|TRBD1|few
CASSHPGQGNSPLHF
>TRBV19|.|.
CASSIPPLSDTQYF
>TRBV14|TRBD2|.
CASSQPGIAGADTQYF
>TRBV29-1|.|.
CSVEKGWANTGELFF
>TRBV15|TRBD1|.
CATSRDRGHSYEQYF
>TRBV7-9|.|.
CASSDRKQGFDEQYF
>TRBV7-2|TRBD2|few
CASSSTSGVTDTQYF
>TRBV27|TRBD2|.
CASSLTSARYNEQFF
>TRBV19|.|.
CASSIAGLSTTKNIQYF
>TRBV19|TRBD2|.
CASSWTSGHTYEQYF
>TRBV7-2|.|few
CASSLGSYTGELFF
>TRBV4-1|.|few
CASSPPLRVETQYF
>TRBV28|TRBD1|few
CASSPTDRGLETQYF
>TRBV4-1|TRBD1|.
CASSQDPPGTGFNQPQHF
>TRBV11-2|.|few
CASSLGVGSYEQYF
>TRBV5-1|.|.
CASSLGRYEQYF
>TRBV6-5|.|once
CASSDHNEQFF
>TRBV19|.|few
CASSIKGYDSPLHF
>TRBV7-9|.|.
CASSLLGDGYTF
>TRBV4-3|.|few
CASSQARVGSGLQEQYF
>TRBV19|TRBD2|few
CASSTPAGVPSRNEQFF
>TRBV15|.|.
CATSNRPSEETQYF
>TRBV9|.|.
CASSVGGTISQETQYF
>TRBV29-1|TRBD2|.
CSVEASGGVVLDEQFF
>TRBV4-2|TRBD2|.
CASSHTSGSINEQFF
>TRBV29-1|.|.
CSVEGGGDLGSSYNEQFF
>TRBV29-1|.|.
CSVPRDTEAFF
>TRBV11-2|.|.
CASSFFPNRDNEQYF
>TRBV7-3|.|.
CASSQSTVNEQFF
>TRBV6-5|.|.
CASSSFARVKFF
>TRBV29-1|.|few
CSVQGGGSYEQYF
>TRBV25-1|.|.
CASSEAKTGVADTQYF